This TCR beta chain was documented in a study of glioma-infiltrating T cells. CDR3 length equals 13 residues. CDR1 SEHNR and CDR2 FQNEAQ come from the germline V gene (reference sequence). Deletions cut 5 bases from V and 1 base from J, with 9 bases between. Using RNA template, CDR3s of TCR alpha and beta were amplified with iRepertoire arm-PCR. For one-step reverse transcription and amplification, about 85-400 ng of tissue mRNA or PBMC total RNA was used. TCRdb independently ran MiXCR on the multiplex PCR reads; one entry per CDR3 protein. This table holds roughly 200,000 distinct CDR3 sequences, more than 30% found once. This clonotype was observed many times. Its antigen is unknown. General study points: Only very few CDR3 sequences appeared in both tissue and blood. Gliomas, especially low-grade, showed above-expected tissue-blood divergence; non-neoplastic patients showed below.

The chain is built from TRBV7-9 and TRBJ2-7; D is unclear. Sequencing was done on a sample of glioma tissue, nonneoplastic brain tissue, or PBMCs (not recorded which). The receptor's source is a human donor with low-grade glioma or glioblastoma, undergoing nonglioma brain surgery, or in good health (not recorded which). The CDR3 reads CASSLLGSYEQYF. CDR3 nucleotide sequence: TGTGCCAGCAGCCTTCTCGGGTCCTACGAGCAGTACTTC.